This T cell receptor beta chain comes out of a study of T cell responses to AZD1222 COVID-19 vaccine. Sequencing used immunoSEQ multiplex PCR; TCRdb keeps in-frame clones, though not all of them. The sample lists 150,000 to 160,000 clones; about 88% were seen once. The CDR3 is 16 residues long. V shed 0 bases and J shed 6 bases, with 18 bases lying between them. Germline-derived CDR1 and CDR2 are SGHNT and YYREEE (reference sequence). The starting material was peripheral blood, obtained on day 0 of AZD1222 vaccination. The TCR comes from an adult in good health. This chain uses TRBV5-4 with TRBJ1-2; tentatively, D is TRBD1 (6 bases). CDR3 residues: CASSLDRELLQDGYTF. DNA of the CDR3: TGTGCCAGCAGCTTGGACAGGGAGCTTCTACAGGATGGCTACACCTTC.